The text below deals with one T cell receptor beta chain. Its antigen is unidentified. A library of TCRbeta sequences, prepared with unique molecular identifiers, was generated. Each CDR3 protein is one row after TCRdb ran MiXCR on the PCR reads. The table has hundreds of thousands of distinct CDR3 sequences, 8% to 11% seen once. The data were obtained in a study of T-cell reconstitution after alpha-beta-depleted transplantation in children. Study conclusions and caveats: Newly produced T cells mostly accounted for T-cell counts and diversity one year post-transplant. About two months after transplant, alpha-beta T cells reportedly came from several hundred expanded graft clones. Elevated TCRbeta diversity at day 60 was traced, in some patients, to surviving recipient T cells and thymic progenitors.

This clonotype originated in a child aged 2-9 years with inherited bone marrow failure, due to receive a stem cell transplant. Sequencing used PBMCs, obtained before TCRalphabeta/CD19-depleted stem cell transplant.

Written as DNA, the CDR3 is TGTGCCAGTAGTACGGAATGGGTAACAGGGGACCTCGAGCAGTACTTC. Its protein is CASSTEWVTGDLEQYF. The V call is TRBV19, the J call TRBJ2-7; 7 nucleotides line up with TRBD1. This CDR3 contains 16 residues. J lost 6 bases, V lost 4 bases, and 15 bases had no gene match. Germline assignment: CDR1 LNHDA and CDR2 SQIVND (reference sequence).